Reported below is one T cell receptor (beta chain). The target antigen is unknown. TCRdb's table, derived via immunoSEQ multiplex PCR, lists solely in-frame clones and lacks some. This sample yields around 58,000 clones, of which over 70% are seen a single time; about 3.7% belongs to the top ten. The data originate from a study of a mutant IDH1 vaccine in newly diagnosed glioma. This CDR3 region has 17 residues. The ends were cut back, 4 bases at V and 6 bases at J, with 21 bases in the middle. Germline V gene sequence: CDR1 MNHEY, CDR2 SMNVEV (reference sequence). Time point described: week 5, during vaccination. Doses consisted of 300 ug of mutant IDH1 20-mer peptide each, paired with topical imiquimod.

This sequence originates from a man aged 25 to 45 with glioma. Specimen: PBMCs, collected from a glioma patient whose treatment included an IDH1 peptide vaccine. The gene calls are TRBV27 and TRBJ1-4; possible D gene TRBD1, 5 bases. The CDR3 region is CASSSIAIGTLDEKLFF. CDR3 sequence (DNA): TGTGCCAGCAGTTCCATAGCCATTGGGACGTTGGATGAAAAACTGTTTTTT.